What follows are 24 T cell receptor beta chains derived from one specimen sequenced in a study of cytomegalovirus exposure and HLA in healthy donors. With 60 Vbeta and 13 Jbeta primers, the PCR was carried out. Method: immunoSEQ multiplex PCR; TCRdb's copy keeps in-frame clones and lacks some. Of approximately 200,000 clones in the sample, almost 85% were seen once. Material for sequencing was PBMCs. All receptors come from a boy between 5 and 17 years old in good health and CMV-seronegative.

The gene calls are TRBV9 and TRBJ2-7; TRBD1 matches at 11 bases. The J segment lost 3 bases and the V segment lost 4 bases, leaving 3 bases of the junction unmatched. CDR1 is SGDLS and CDR2 is YYNGEE in the germline V gene. The CDR3 spans 14 residues. The CDR3 here is CASSPGQGDYEQYF. The CDR3 DNA follows: TGTGCCAGCAGCCCGGGACAGGGGGACTACGAGCAGTACTTC.

This clone was seen a handful of times. The chain couples TRBV27 to TRBJ1-5; 9 nucleotides align to TRBD1. The germline gives CDR1 MNHEY, CDR2 SMNVEV (reference sequence). CDR3 length equals 14 residues. J lost 9 bases, V lost 5 bases, and 8 bases had no gene match. The CDR3 loop reads CASSLGGQGRPQHF. The CDR3 region has the DNA TGTGCCAGCAGTCTTGGAGGACAGGGGAGGCCCCAGCATTTT.

The chain is built from TRBV7-6 and TRBJ2-7, with TRBD2 matching 8 bases. The trim removed 5 bases at V and 0 bases at J, leaving 3 bases unmatched. CDR1 and CDR2 from the germline V gene are SGHVS and FNYEAQ. The CDR3 loop spans 14 amino acids. The CDR3 sequence: CASSISGNSYEQYF. CDR3 nucleotides: TGTGCCAGCAGCATTAGCGGGAACTCCTACGAGCAGTACTTC.

The chain couples TRBV25-1 to TRBJ1-2, with 9 bases aligning to TRBD1. The V and J ends lost 7 bases and 4 bases, in that order; junction bases with no gene match: 13. The V gene's germline CDR1 is MGHDK and CDR2 SYGVNS. The CDR3 has 16 amino acids. As DNA, the CDR3 is TGTGCCAGCACGACCGGGACAGGGCTATGGCCCTATGGCTACACCTTC. Translated: CASTTGTGLWPYGYTF.

V usage is TRBV5-6 and J usage is TRBJ2-7; 8 bases fit TRBD2. V trimming: 4 bases; J trimming: 1 base; junction bases outside the gene matches: 7. The V gene's germline CDR1 is SGHDT and CDR2 YYEEEE. The CDR3 runs to 15 residues. CDR3 sequence reads: CASSRGRLPSYEQYF. In DNA form, the CDR3 reads TGTGCCAGCAGCCGCGGGAGGCTCCCTTCCTACGAGCAGTACTTC.

The chain combines TRBV7-8 with TRBJ1-1, with TRBD1 as a possible D gene (5 bases). Germline values: CDR1 SGHVS, CDR2 FQNEAQ. The CDR3 loop spans 14 amino acids. V lost 3 bases, J lost 2 bases, and 10 bases lay in between. The DNA for the CDR3 is TGTGCCAGCAGCTTGCAGGGTATCAACACTGAAGCTTTCTTT. Residues: CASSLQGINTEAFF.

The chain has TRBV5-4 and TRBJ2-7; 8 nucleotides match TRBD2. The length of the CDR3 is 14 residues. Germline lookup yields CDR1 SGHNT and CDR2 YYREEE (reference sequence). The V segment lost 2 bases and the J segment 3 bases; nucleotides outside the gene matches: 4. This CDR3 reads CASSFHGRGYEQYF. The CDR3 DNA reads TGTGCCAGCAGCTTCCACGGGAGGGGCTACGAGCAGTACTTC.

V gene TRBV27 combines with J gene TRBJ1-1; 8 nucleotides match TRBD1. With V trimmed by 5 bases and J by 4 bases, 6 bases remained unmatched. The length of the CDR3 is 14 residues. Germline V gene data show CDR1 as MNHEY and CDR2 as SMNVEV (reference sequence). CDR3 amino acids: CASSPPGGPTEAFF. Written as DNA, the CDR3 is TGTGCCAGCAGTCCACCAGGGGGCCCCACTGAAGCTTTCTTT.

The V and J genes are TRBV11-2 and TRBJ1-2; 9 bases align to TRBD1. The length of the CDR3 is 16 residues. Germline assignment: CDR1 SGHAT and CDR2 FQNNGV. With V trimmed by 0 bases and J by 0 bases, 2 bases remained unmatched. The CDR3 spells CASSLDRDRANYGYTF. CDR3 nucleotides: TGTGCCAGCAGCTTAGACCGGGACAGGGCTAACTATGGCTACACCTTC.

This clone has just one count. The chain couples TRBV5-6 to TRBJ1-5; possibly TRBD1 for D (6 bases). The germline V and J ends were trimmed by 5 bases and 7 bases, with 10 bases remaining between them. Germline CDR1 and CDR2: SGHDT and YYEEEE. The CDR3 extends over 12 amino acids. CDR3 region: CASSSGAQPQHF. The DNA of the CDR3 is TGTGCCAGCAGTTCAGGGGCCCAGCCCCAGCATTTT.

The chain is built from TRBV4-2 and TRBJ2-2; a weak D match, TRBD2 (6 bases). Germline V gene lookup returns CDR1 LGHNA and CDR2 YNFKEQ. V was pared by 4 bases and J by 4 bases, with 19 bases between. This CDR3 is built from 17 residues. The CDR3, as DNA: TGTGCCAGCAGCCTACGTTCGGGAGTCGTTGGCACCGGGGAGCTGTTTTTT. It translates to CASSLRSGVVGTGELFF.

The V call is TRBV27, the J call TRBJ1-4; D is perhaps TRBD1 (5 bases). Germline loops: CDR1 MNHEY, CDR2 SMNVEV (reference sequence). Trimming cost V 2 bases and J 7 bases, with 14 bases left between them. The CDR3 has 15 residues. CDR3: CASSLIIGGSEKLFF. CDR3 sequence (DNA): TGTGCCAGCAGTTTAATTATCGGGGGGTCTGAAAAACTGTTTTTT.

The chain couples TRBV5-1 to TRBJ2-3; unclear D gene. This CDR3 region has 12 residues. The germline V and J ends were trimmed by 3 bases and 4 bases, with 6 bases remaining between them. Germline V gives CDR1 SGHRS, CDR2 YFSETQ. The CDR3 loop reads CASSYNSDTQYF. The DNA of the CDR3 is TGCGCCAGCAGCTATAACTCAGATACGCAGTATTTT.

The genes are TRBV7-2 and TRBJ1-1; D not certain. With 1 base removed from V and 5 bases from J, the gap between germline ends came to 8 bases. The CDR3 is made up of 13 amino acids. Germline CDR1 and CDR2: SGHTA and FQGNSA. The DNA for the CDR3 is TGTGCCAGCAGCTTAGTTCGGGGTACTGAAGCTTTCTTT. Translation gives CASSLVRGTEAFF.

The rearrangement joins TRBV2 to TRBJ2-7; TRBD1 agrees at 8 bases. V was clipped by 6 bases and J by 1 base; unmatched bases: 8. In germline, CDR1 is SNHLY, CDR2 FYNNEI. The CDR3 covers 15 residues. The chain's CDR3 is CASSQDRAGSYEQYF. CDR3 coding DNA: TGTGCCAGCAGCCAGGACAGGGCGGGTTCCTACGAGCAGTACTTC.

This clone occurred once. V usage is TRBV6-5 and J usage is TRBJ1-2; TRBD1 is a possible D gene (5 bases). With 0 bases removed from V and 6 bases from J, the gap between germline ends came to 8 bases. Looked up from germline, CDR1 is MNHEY and CDR2 is SVGAGI. This CDR3 is 13 amino acids long. The CDR3 sequence: CASSYSRADGYTF. CDR3 nucleotides: TGTGCCAGCAGTTACTCCAGGGCAGATGGCTACACCTTC.

The V gene is TRBV27, the J gene TRBJ2-1, with D uncertain. Germline V gene sequence: CDR1 MNHEY, CDR2 SMNVEV (reference sequence). CDR3 length: 14 residues. V lost 3 bases and J 3 bases, leaving 9 bases between the germline ends. The CDR3 here is CASSFGLVYNEQFF. CDR3 nucleotides: TGTGCCAGCAGTTTTGGCCTGGTCTACAATGAGCAGTTCTTC.

The chain recombines TRBV7-2 with TRBJ2-2, with 12 bases that match TRBD2. V lost 5 bases, J lost 3 bases, and 1 base stayed unmatched. CDR3 length: 15 residues. Per the germline V gene, CDR1 is SGHTA and CDR2 is FQGNSA. The CDR3 region is CASSRLAGDTGELFF. The DNA of the CDR3 is TGTGCCAGCAGCCGACTAGCGGGGGACACCGGGGAGCTGTTTTTT.

This chain uses TRBV2 with TRBJ2-1, with 7 bases identical to TRBD1. Germline-derived CDR1 and CDR2 are SNHLY and FYNNEI. This CDR3 spans 15 amino acids. V shed 8 bases, J shed 5 bases, and the junction held 12 bases outside the gene matches. Here the CDR3 DNA reads TGTGCCAGCGCTAAACTGACAGGGCTGGACAATGAGCAGTTCTTC. Protein: CASAKLTGLDNEQFF.

This chain joins TRBV19 and TRBJ1-4, with a weak D call TRBD1 (6 bases). Germline V CDR1 and CDR2: LNHDA, SQIVND (reference sequence). V lost 4 bases to trimming and J lost 4 bases, with 13 bases between them. This CDR3 has 15 residues. For the CDR3, the DNA is TGTGCCAGTAGTACTCTACAGGGTATTAATGAAAAACTGTTTTTT. Protein: CASSTLQGINEKLFF. Based on the CDR3 plus reference TRBV19 and TRBJ1-4, the full variable domain is DGGITQSPKYLFRKEGQNVTLSCEQNLNHDAMYWYRQDPGQGLRLIYYSQIVNDFQKGDIAEGYSVSREKKESFPLTVTSAQKNPTAFYLCASSTLQGINEKLFFGSGTQLSVL.

This clone was detected a few times. This chain's CDR3 is CASRGHLGSPLHF. In DNA, the CDR3 is TGTGCCAGCCGCGGGCACCTGGGTTCACCCCTCCACTTT. This chain links TRBV27 with TRBJ1-6, with no clear D. V lost 8 bases and J 9 bases, leaving 14 bases between the germline ends. CDR3 length equals 13 residues. Germline V gene sequence: CDR1 MNHEY, CDR2 SMNVEV (reference sequence).

The CDR3 DNA sequence: TGTGCCAGCAGTGAGCCGACAGGGGCCGAGCAGTACTTC. Translated: CASSEPTGAEQYF. The chain is built from TRBV6-1 and TRBJ2-7; TRBD1 aligns across 8 bases. Germline V gives CDR1 MNHNS, CDR2 SASEGT. The V and J ends lost 3 bases and 6 bases, in that order; junction bases with no gene match: 4. CDR3 length: 13 residues.

The V gene is TRBV9, the J gene TRBJ2-7; weak D call: TRBD2 (5 bases). Germline values: CDR1 SGDLS, CDR2 YYNGEE. The V gene lost 0 bases and the J gene lost 1 base, with 8 bases spanning the gap. The CDR3 spans 14 residues. CDR3 loop: CASSVDGMSYEQYF. The CDR3 DNA sequence: TGTGCCAGCAGCGTAGACGGGATGTCCTACGAGCAGTACTTC.

CDR3 in amino acids: CASTGNTEAFF. The CDR3 nucleotides are TGTGCCAGCACCGGTAACACTGAAGCTTTCTTT. The V call is TRBV7-9, the J call TRBJ1-1; unclear D gene. Germline CDR1 and CDR2: SEHNR and FQNEAQ (reference sequence). The V end was cut by 7 bases, the J end by 2 bases, with 5 bases between. The CDR3 spans 11 residues.